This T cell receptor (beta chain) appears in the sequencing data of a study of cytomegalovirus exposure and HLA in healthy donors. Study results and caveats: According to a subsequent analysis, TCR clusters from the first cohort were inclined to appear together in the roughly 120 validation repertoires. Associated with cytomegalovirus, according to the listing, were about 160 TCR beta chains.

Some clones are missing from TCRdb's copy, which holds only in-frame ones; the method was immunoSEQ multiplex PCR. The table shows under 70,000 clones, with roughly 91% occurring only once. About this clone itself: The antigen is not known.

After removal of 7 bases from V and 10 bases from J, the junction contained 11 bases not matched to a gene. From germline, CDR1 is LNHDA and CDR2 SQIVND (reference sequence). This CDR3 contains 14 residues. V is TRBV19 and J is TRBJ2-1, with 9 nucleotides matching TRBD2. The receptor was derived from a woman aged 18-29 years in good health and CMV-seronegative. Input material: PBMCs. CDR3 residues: CASMRLAGTREQFF. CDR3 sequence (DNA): TGTGCCAGTATGAGGCTAGCGGGAACTCGAGAGCAGTTCTTC.